The 5 T cell receptor beta chains presented below share a single source sample, sequenced in a study of T cells in Graves' hyperthyroidism and ophthalmopathy (dated 2019 in TCRdb). Libraries were constructed by multiplex PCR. This sample was sequenced with an Illumina HiSeq 2000. The TCR beta CDR3 regions were amplified from the RNA transcripts. The first round of RT-PCR for the TCR CDR3 was performed with the HTBI primer set and the Qiagen OneStep RT-PCR kit. The raw public data were reprocessed by TCRdb itself: fastp quality trimming at Q25, MiXCR clonotype calling, in-frame beta chains only. Identical CDR3 protein sequences are pooled into one entry, listed with their most common genes and DNA. The table for this sample lists 300,000 to 400,000 distinct CDR3 sequences; around a sixth of them were counted only once. 35% to 50% of the sample comes from the top ten. The sequenced sample was blood. Receptor source: a man between 18 and 35 years old with Graves' ophthalmopathy.

The rearrangement links TRBV20-1 to TRBJ1-1, with a possible D match to TRBD1 (6 bases). The CDR3 runs 15 residues. Per the germline V gene, CDR1 is DFQATT and CDR2 is SNEGSKA (reference sequence). The germline V and J ends were trimmed by 1 base and 3 bases, with 15 bases remaining between them. The CDR3 sequence: CSARGGVGGYTEAFF. DNA of the CDR3: TGCAGTGCTAGAGGGGGGGTAGGGGGATACACTGAAGCTTTCTTT.

Ten or more counts support this clonotype. V is TRBV13 and J is TRBJ1-2; tentative D call: TRBD1 (5 bases). The CDR3 is 14 amino acids. Germline V CDR1 and CDR2: PRHDT, FYEKMQ (reference sequence). Trimming cost V 5 bases and J 3 bases, with 13 bases left between them. The CDR3 sequence is CASSVDRGDYGYTF. The CDR3 DNA sequence: TGTGCCAGCAGCGTCGACCGGGGGGACTATGGCTACACCTTC.

This clonotype was counted many times. The genes are TRBV28 and TRBJ1-1; 7 bases align to TRBD1. CDR3 length: 11 amino acids. J was trimmed by 11 bases and V by 5 bases; bases with no gene match: 5. Germline CDR1 MDHEN, CDR2 SYDVKM. The CDR3 DNA reads as TGTGCCAGCAGTAGAACAGGGGACGCTTTCTTT. It codes for CASSRTGDAFF.

This clonotype has just a few counts. The chain carries TRBV27 and TRBJ1-1, with 7 bases aligning to TRBD1. Trimming removed 5 bases from V and 8 bases from J; junction bases left unmatched: 2. This CDR3 contains 11 residues. The germline gives CDR1 MNHEY, CDR2 SMNVEV (reference sequence). The chain's CDR3 is CASSMGQEAFF. CDR3 bases: TGTGCCAGCAGTATGGGACAGGAAGCTTTCTTT.

This clonotype was counted ten times or more. This chain links TRBV27 with TRBJ2-4; D is possibly TRBD1 or TRBD2 (5 bases each). The CDR3 is made up of 11 amino acids. V was trimmed by 4 bases and J by 7 bases, leaving 5 bases between them. Germline V lookup: CDR1 MNHEY, CDR2 SMNVEV (reference sequence). CDR3 amino acids: CASSWGNIQYF. The CDR3 DNA reads TGTGCCAGCAGTTGGGGGAACATTCAGTACTTC.